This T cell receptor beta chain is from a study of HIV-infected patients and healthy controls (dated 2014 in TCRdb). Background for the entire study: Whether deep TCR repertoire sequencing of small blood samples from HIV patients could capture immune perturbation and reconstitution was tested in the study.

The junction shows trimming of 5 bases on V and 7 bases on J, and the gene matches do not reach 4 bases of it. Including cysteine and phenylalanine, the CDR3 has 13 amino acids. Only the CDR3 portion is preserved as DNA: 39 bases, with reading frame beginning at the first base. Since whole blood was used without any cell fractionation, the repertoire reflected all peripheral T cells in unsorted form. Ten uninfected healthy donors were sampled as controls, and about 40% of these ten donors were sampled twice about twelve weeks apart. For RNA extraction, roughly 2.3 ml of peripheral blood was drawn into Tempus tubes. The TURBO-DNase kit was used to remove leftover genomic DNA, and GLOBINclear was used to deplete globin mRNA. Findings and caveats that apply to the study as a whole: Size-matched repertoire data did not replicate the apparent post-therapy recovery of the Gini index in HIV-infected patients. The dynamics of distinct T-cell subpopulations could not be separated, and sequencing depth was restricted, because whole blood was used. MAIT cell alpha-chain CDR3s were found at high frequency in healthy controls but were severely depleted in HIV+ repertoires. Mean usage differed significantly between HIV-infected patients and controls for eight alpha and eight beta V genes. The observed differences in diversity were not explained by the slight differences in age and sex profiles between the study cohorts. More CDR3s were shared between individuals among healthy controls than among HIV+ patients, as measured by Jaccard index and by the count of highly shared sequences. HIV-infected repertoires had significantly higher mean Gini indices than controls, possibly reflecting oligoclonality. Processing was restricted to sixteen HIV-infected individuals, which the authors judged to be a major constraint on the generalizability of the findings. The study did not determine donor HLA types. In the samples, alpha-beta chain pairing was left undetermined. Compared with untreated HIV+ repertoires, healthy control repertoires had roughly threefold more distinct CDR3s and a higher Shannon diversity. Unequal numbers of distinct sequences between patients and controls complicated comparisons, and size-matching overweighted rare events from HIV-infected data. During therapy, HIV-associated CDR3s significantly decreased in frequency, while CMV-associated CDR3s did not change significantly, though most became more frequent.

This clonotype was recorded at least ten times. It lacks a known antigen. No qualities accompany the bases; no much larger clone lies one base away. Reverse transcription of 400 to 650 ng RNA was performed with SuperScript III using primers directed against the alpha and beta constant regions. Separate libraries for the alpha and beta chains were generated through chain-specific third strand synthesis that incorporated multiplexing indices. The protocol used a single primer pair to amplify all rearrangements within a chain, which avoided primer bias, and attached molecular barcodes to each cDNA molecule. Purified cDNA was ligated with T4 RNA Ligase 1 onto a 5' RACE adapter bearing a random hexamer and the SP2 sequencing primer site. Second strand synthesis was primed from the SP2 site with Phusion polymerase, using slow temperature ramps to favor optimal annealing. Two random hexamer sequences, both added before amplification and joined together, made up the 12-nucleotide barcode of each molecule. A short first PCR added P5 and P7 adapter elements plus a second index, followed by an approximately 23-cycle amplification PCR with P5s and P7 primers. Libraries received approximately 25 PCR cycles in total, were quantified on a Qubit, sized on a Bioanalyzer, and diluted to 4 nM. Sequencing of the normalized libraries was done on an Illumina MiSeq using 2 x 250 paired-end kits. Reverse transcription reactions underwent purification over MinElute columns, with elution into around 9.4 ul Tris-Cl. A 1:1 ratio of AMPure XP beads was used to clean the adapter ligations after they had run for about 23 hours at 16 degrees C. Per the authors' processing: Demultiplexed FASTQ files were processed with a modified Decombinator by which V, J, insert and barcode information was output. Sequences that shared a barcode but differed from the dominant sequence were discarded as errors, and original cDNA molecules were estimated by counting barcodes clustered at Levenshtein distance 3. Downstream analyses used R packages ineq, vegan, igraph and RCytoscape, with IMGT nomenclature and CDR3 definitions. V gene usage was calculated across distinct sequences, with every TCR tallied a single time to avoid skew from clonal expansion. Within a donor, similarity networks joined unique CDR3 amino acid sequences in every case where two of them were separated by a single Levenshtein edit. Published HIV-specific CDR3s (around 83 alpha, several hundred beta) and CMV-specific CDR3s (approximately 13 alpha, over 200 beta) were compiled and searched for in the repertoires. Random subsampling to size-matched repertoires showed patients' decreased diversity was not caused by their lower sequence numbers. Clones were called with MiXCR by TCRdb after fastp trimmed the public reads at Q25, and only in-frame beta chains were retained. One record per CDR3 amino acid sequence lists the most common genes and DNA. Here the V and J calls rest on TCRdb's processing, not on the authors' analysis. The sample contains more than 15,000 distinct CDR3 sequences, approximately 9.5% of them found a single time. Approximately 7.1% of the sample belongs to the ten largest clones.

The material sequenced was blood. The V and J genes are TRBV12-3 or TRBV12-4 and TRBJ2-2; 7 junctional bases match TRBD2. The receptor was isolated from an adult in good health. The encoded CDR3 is CASSITSDGELFF. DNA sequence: TGTGCCAGCAGTATAACTAGCGACGGGGAGCTGTTTTTT.